This T cell receptor beta chain was captured by sequencing in a study of blood T cell repertoires in COVID-19. Study-level information: Whether acute or convalescent, the COVID-19 samples came from the United States, Italy and Spain. Nucleic acid was either cDNA or gDNA, and it came from T cells, B-cell-depleted T cells, or PBMCs.

Original processing methods: How many nucleated cells were present was estimated from reference gene primer amplification. Method: immunoSEQ multiplex PCR; TCRdb's copy keeps in-frame clones and lacks some. Clone size and V and J calls were adopted from that table, with D and trimming inferred from the DNA. The sample has approximately 75,000 clones, roughly 90% seen once. V lost 8 bases to trimming and J lost 3 bases; unmatched junction nucleotides: 8. The CDR3 extends over 14 amino acids. Germline CDR1 and CDR2: MNHEY and SMNVEV (reference sequence). The receptor comes from a man over 45 with acute or convalescent COVID-19. The chain combines TRBV27 with TRBJ2-7, with TRBD1 matching 9 bases. Sequenced sample: peripheral blood. The CDR3 DNA reads TGTGCCAGCTCCAACAGGGGGCCGCACTACGAGCAGTACTTC. It encodes CASSNRGPHYEQYF.